A selection of T cell receptor beta chains follows, all from one sample in a study of long-term antiretroviral therapy in people with HIV. This table comes from immunoSEQ multiplex PCR, and its TCRdb copy is limited to in-frame clones, with some not included. Counted here are about 33,000 clones, around 96% occurring once; the ten biggest clones make up about 2.2%. Source: unsorted PBMCs, taken approximately 6.8 years after starting antiretroviral therapy. The source of these receptors is a man under 40 with HIV. CDR3s include the opening cysteine and the closing phenylalanine or tryptophan. Fields, in order: CDR3 DNA, CDR3 protein, V gene, D gene, clone size, J gene. A D gene is named only where the DNA matches it firmly. The size of a clone is reported for some rows only, either as once, few or many, or as a class for expanded clones.

TGTGCCAGCAGCCCCATCCGGTCTGCTGGCTACACCTTC | CASSPIRSAGYTF | TRBV6-1 | . | . | TRBJ1-2
TGTGCCAGTCACGGAAACACCGGGGAGCTGTTTTTT | CASHGNTGELFF | TRBV9 | . | . | TRBJ2-2
TGTGCCAGCAGCTTTAGGAACCAGCGGGAGGATCAGTTCTTC | CASSFRNQREDQFF | TRBV7-2 | TRBD2 | . | TRBJ2-1
TGTGCCAGCAGCTTAGAGATGAGAGGCACATACGAGCAGTACTTC | CASSLEMRGTYEQYF | TRBV7-2 | . | once | TRBJ2-7
TGCGCCAGCAGCCAACGAATCGGACCCGTGGATCAGCCCCAGCATTTT | CASSQRIGPVDQPQHF | TRBV4-1 | . | . | TRBJ1-5
TGTGCCAGCAGCAAGGGACACTCCGAGCAGTACTTC | CASSKGHSEQYF | TRBV5-6 | . | . | TRBJ2-7
TGCGCCAGCAGCCAGGGCACATTGCTAGGTCAGTTCTTC | CASSQGTLLGQFF | TRBV4-1 | . | . | TRBJ2-1
TGTGCCAGCAGCTCATCACCAGGGACCGGGGCCAACGTCCTGACTTTC | CASSSSPGTGANVLTF | TRBV7-9 | . | . | TRBJ2-6
TGTGCCAGCAGCCTCGGGACGTCGAACACCGGGGAGCTGTTTTTT | CASSLGTSNTGELFF | TRBV7-2 | . | . | TRBJ2-2
TGTGCCAGTAGTGTCCAGGCGGGAGAAGACCTGCCCTACGAGCAGTACTTC | CASSVQAGEDLPYEQYF | TRBV19 | TRBD2 | . | TRBJ2-7
TGTGCCAGCAGTGAGGGGGGGGCGAACTCTGGAAACACCATATATTTT | CASSEGGANSGNTIYF | TRBV2 | . | . | TRBJ1-3
TGTGCCAGCGGCCCTACAGGGTCCCCGCCCGGCGAGCAGTACTTC | CASGPTGSPPGEQYF | TRBV5-8 | . | . | TRBJ2-7
TGTGCCAGCAGCTTATCAGGGGGCTACGAGCAGTACTTC | CASSLSGGYEQYF | TRBV7-9 | TRBD1 | . | TRBJ2-7
TGTGCCATAAAGGGGAGCGGGGAGCTGTTTTTT | CAIKGSGELFF | TRBV6-5 | . | . | TRBJ2-2
TGCGCCAGCAGCATCGAACCGAGCTCCTACGAGCAGTACTTC | CASSIEPSSYEQYF | TRBV5-1 | . | . | TRBJ2-7
TGTGCCAGCAGTTACTCAGGCTCCGCAGGGGATGGCTACACCTTC | CASSYSGSAGDGYTF | TRBV6-8 | . | . | TRBJ1-2